This T cell receptor beta chain was identified during a study of shared clonotypes between healthy human individuals. Study-level findings and limits: Generation of non-shared clonotypes was less probable than generation of clonotypes shared by all four donors. On the whole, naive subsets had larger estimated richness than memory subsets had.

This clone was counted only a few times. The antigen is unknown. The germline V gene has CDR1 MNHNS and CDR2 SASEGT. This CDR3 region has 14 residues. The trim removed 6 bases at V and 2 bases at J, leaving 5 bases unmatched. Some clones are missing from TCRdb's copy, which holds only in-frame ones; the method was immunoSEQ multiplex PCR. In the table there are about 700,000 clones, approximately 79% of which are singletons. The CD4+ fraction was divided into a CD45RA+ naive subset and a CD45RA-negative memory subset. Source material: memory CD4+ T cells sorted from blood. This sample's subset: CD45RA-negative fraction. J is TRBJ2-7 and V is TRBV6-1, with 9 bases aligning to TRBD2. This clonotype originated in a woman in her 30s in good health. The CDR3 is CASRAAGGTYEQYF. CDR3 nucleotide sequence: TGTGCCAGCAGAGCAGCGGGAGGTACCTACGAGCAGTACTTC.